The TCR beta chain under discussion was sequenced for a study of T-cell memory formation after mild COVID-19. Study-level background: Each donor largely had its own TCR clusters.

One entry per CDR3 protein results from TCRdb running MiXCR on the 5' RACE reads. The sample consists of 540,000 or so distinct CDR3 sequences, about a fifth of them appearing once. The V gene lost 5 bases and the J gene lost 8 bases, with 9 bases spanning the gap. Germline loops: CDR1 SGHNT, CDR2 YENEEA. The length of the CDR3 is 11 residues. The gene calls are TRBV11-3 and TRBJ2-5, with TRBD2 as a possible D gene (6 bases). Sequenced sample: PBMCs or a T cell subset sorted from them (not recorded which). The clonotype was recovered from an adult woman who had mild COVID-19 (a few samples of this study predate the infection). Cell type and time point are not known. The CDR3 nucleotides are TGTGCCAGCAGCCCCGGGAGAACCCAGTACTTC. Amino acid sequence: CASSPGRTQYF.